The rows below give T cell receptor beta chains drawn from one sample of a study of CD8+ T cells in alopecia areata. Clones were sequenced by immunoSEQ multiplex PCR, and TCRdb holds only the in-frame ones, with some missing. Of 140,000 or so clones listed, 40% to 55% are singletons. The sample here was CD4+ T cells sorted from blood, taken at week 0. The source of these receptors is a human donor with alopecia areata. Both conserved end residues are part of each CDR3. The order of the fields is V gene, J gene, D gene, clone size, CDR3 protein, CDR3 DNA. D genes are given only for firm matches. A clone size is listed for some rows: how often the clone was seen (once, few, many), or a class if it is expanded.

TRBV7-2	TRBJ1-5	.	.	CASSVLAEPQHF	TGTGCCAGCAGCGTCCTGGCCGAGCCCCAGCATTTT
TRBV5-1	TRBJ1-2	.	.	CASSLQGSNYGYTF	TGCGCCAGCAGCTTGCAGGGGTCTAACTATGGCTACACCTTC
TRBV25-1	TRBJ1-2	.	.	CASSEAGYGYTF	TGTGCCAGCAGTGAAGCGGGCTATGGCTACACCTTC
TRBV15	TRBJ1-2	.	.	CATSRLVGYGYTF	TGTGCCACCAGTCGTCTAGTGGGCTATGGCTACACCTTC
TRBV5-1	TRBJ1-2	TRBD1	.	CASSLDGTVVYGYTF	TGCGCCAGCAGCTTGGATGGGACAGTAGTCTATGGCTACACCTTC
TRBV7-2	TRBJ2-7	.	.	CASSLGLGRDTSYEQYF	TGTGCCAGCAGCTTAGGTTTGGGCAGGGATACCTCCTACGAGCAGTACTTC
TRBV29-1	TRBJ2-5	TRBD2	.	CSAGLAGQLAQYF	TGCAGCGCCGGACTAGCGGGACAATTGGCCCAGTACTTC
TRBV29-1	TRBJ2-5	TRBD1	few	CSVLVTGDEGTQYF	TGCAGCGTTCTTGTGACAGGGGACGAGGGGACCCAGTACTTC
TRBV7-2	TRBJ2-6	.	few	CASSLAPGSGVLTF	TGTGCCAGCAGCTTAGCCCCTGGCTCCGGCGTCCTGACTTTC
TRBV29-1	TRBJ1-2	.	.	CSVGLLRSYGYTF	TGCAGCGTTGGTCTCTTGAGAAGCTATGGCTACACCTTC
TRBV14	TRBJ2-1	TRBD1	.	CASSRRSSGQGMNEQFF	TGTGCCAGCAGCCGCAGGTCATCGGGACAGGGTATGAATGAGCAGTTCTTC
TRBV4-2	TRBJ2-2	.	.	CASSQGISVGGGELFF	TGTGCCAGCAGCCAAGGGATTTCGGTAGGCGGCGGGGAGCTGTTTTTT
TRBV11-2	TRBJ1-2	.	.	CASRLAGSDYGYTF	TGTGCCAGCAGGCTTGCGGGCTCTGACTATGGCTACACCTTC
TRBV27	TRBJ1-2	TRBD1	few	CASSRRQGIYNYGYTF	TGTGCCAGCAGTCGGAGACAGGGGATATACAACTATGGCTACACCTTC
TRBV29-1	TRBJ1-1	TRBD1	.	CSGQQGHLNTEAFF	TGCAGCGGCCAACAGGGGCATTTGAACACTGAAGCTTTCTTT
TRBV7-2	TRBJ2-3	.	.	CASSPGSPDTQYF	TGTGCCAGCAGCCCTGGCTCCCCGGATACGCAGTATTTT
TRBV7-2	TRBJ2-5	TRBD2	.	CASSLSGRSETQYF	TGTGCCAGCAGCTTAAGCGGGAGAAGTGAGACCCAGTACTTC
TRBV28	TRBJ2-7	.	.	CASSTRTEQYF	TGTGCCAGCAGTACCCGGACTGAGCAGTACTTC
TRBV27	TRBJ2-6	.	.	CASSFRRGGVGSGANVLTF	TGTGCCAGCAGTTTTCGAAGGGGGGGGGTCGGCTCTGGGGCCAACGTCCTGACTTTC
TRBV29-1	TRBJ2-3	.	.	CSGRQGDTQYF	TGCAGCGGCCGACAAGGAGATACGCAGTATTTT
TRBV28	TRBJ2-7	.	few	CASSLIWTSSSHYEQYF	TGTGCCAGCAGCCTAATATGGACCTCCTCAAGTCACTACGAGCAGTACTTC
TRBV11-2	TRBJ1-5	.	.	CASSPQGANQPQHF	TGTGCCAGCAGCCCGCAAGGGGCCAATCAGCCCCAGCATTTT
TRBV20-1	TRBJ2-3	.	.	CSASAGDTQYF	TGCAGTGCTAGTGCGGGGGATACGCAGTATTTT
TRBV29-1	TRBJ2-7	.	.	CSVDRGGAGEQYF	TGCAGCGTTGACCGGGGCGGCGCGGGAGAGCAGTACTTC
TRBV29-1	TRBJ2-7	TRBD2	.	CSGTTSGGQGQYF	TGCAGCGGAACGACTAGCGGAGGCCAGGGGCAGTACTTC
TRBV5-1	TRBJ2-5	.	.	CASNPAPGLQETQYF	TGCGCCAGTAACCCGGCGCCAGGATTACAAGAGACCCAGTACTTC
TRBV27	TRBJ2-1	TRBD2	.	CASSLGVAGVTEQFF	TGTGCCAGCAGTTTAGGGGTAGCGGGAGTGACTGAGCAGTTCTTC
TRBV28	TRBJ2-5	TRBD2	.	CASTLGVGAGGGETQYF	TGTGCCAGCACCCTCGGGGTCGGAGCGGGAGGAGGGGAGACCCAGTACTTC
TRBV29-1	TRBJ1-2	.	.	CSVGRGNGYTF	TGCAGCGTTGGCAGGGGCAATGGCTACACCTTC
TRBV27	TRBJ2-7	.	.	CASSPRGTSYEQYF	TGTGCCAGCAGTCCACGGGGGACCTCCTACGAGCAGTACTTC
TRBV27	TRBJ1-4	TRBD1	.	CASRGTGRVEKLFF	TGTGCCAGCAGGGGGACAGGGCGAGTCGAAAAACTGTTTTTT
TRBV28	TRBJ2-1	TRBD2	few	CASSSFPSGRGPFF	TGTGCCAGCAGTTCCTTTCCTAGCGGGAGAGGCCCGTTCTTC
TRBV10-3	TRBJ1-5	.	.	CAIRSEGSNQPQHF	TGTGCCATCAGATCAGAGGGGAGCAATCAGCCCCAGCATTTT
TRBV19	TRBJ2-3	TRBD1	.	CASRRTGGLDTQYF	TGTGCCAGTAGACGGACAGGGGGCCTGGATACGCAGTATTTT
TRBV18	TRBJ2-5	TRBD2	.	CASSLPGPAGVETQYF	TGTGCCAGCTCACTACCCGGTCCAGCGGGGGTAGAGACCCAGTACTTC
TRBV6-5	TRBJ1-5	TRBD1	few	CASSSTGYQPQHF	TGTGCCAGCAGTTCGACAGGGTATCAGCCCCAGCATTTT
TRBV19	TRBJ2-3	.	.	CASSISSPPDTQYF	TGTGCCAGTAGTATAAGCTCACCCCCAGATACGCAGTATTTT
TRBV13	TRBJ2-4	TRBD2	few	CASSLSGSKTKNIQYF	TGTGCCAGCAGCCTTAGCGGGTCGAAGACCAAAAACATTCAGTACTTC
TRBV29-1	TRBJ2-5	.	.	CSVDMSAAETQYF	TGCAGCGTTGATATGTCGGCGGCAGAGACCCAGTACTTC
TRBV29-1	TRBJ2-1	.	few	CSVAEPGEQFF	TGCAGCGTTGCTGAGCCGGGTGAGCAGTTCTTC
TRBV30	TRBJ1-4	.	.	CAWSPTISREKLFF	TGTGCCTGGTCCCCGACCATCTCACGGGAAAAACTGTTTTTT
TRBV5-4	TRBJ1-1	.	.	CASSLGEMRGRNTEAFF	TGTGCCAGCAGTTTGGGGGAGATGCGGGGAAGGAACACTGAAGCTTTCTTT